What follows is one T cell receptor beta chain and its context. Authors' methods: How many nucleated cells were present was estimated from reference gene primer amplification. Generated by immunoSEQ multiplex PCR, the TCRdb table keeps only in-frame clones and is missing some. V, J and clone size reflect that table, while D and trimming were determined from the DNA. The table lists 30,000 to 40,000 clones, 80% to 90% of them singletons. Per germline, CDR1 KGHSH and CDR2 LQKENI. This CDR3 is built from 13 residues. Unmatched junction bases numbered 7, after V lost 6 bases and J lost 8 bases. This record comes from a study of blood T cell repertoires in COVID-19. Study in general: The analysed material was cDNA or gDNA that came from T cells, B-cell-depleted T cells, or PBMCs.

The chain employs TRBV18 and TRBJ1-2; 9 bases align to TRBD1. The sequenced material came from peripheral blood. The receptor comes from a human donor in a cohort sampled during active COVID-19. In DNA form, the CDR3 reads TGTGCCAGCTCGCCTGACAGGGGGGAAGGCTACACCTTC. It yields the protein CASSPDRGEGYTF.